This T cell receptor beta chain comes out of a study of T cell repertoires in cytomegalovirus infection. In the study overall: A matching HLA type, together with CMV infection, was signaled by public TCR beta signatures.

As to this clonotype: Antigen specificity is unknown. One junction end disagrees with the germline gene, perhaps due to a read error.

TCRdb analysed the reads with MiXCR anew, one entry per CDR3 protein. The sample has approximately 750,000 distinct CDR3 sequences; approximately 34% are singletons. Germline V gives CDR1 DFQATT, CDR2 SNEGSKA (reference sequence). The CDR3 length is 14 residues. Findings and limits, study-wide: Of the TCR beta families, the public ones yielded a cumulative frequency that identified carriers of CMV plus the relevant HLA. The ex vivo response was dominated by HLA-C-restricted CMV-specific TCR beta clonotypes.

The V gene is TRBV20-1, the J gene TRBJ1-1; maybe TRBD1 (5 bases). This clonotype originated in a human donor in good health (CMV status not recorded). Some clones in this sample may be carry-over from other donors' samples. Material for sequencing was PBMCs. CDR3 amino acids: CSTPGTGPGAEALF. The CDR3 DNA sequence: TGCAGTACCCCCGGAACAGGACCGGGCGCTGAAGCTTTATTT.